The 18 T cell receptor beta chains presented below share a single source sample, sequenced in a study of chronic HIV infection and antiretroviral therapy. TCRdb re-analysed the 5' RACE reads in MiXCR, keeping a single row per CDR3 protein. The table lists roughly 50,000 distinct CDR3 sequences, about 20% of them singletons. Sequencing used peripheral blood. Receptors were obtained from an adult who had HIV and had not received antiretroviral therapy, or was an uninfected healthy control (not recorded which).

The chain uses TRBV5-6 and TRBJ2-3; D unclear. The CDR3 sequence is 16 residues long. Germline-derived CDR1 and CDR2 are SGHDT and YYEEEE. Trimming left V 0 bases short and J 0 bases short, with 11 bases between. The CDR3 here is CASSLAFGASTDTQYF. DNA for the CDR3: TGTGCCAGCAGCTTGGCCTTCGGTGCTAGCACAGATACGCAGTATTTT.

The chain carries TRBV29-1 and TRBJ2-6, with 7 bases lining up with TRBD2. J gave up 4 bases and V 6 bases, and 9 bases lay outside the gene matches. The CDR3 is 15 residues long. Germline CDR1 is SQVTM and CDR2 is ANQGSEA. CDR3 bases: TGCAGCGTGAGCGGGACGGGCGCGGGGGCCAACGTCCTGACTTTC. Amino acids: CSVSGTGAGANVLTF. Variable domain in full (rest from reference TRBV29-1 and TRBJ2-6): SAVISQKPSRDICQRGTSLTIQCQVDSQVTMMFWYRQQPGQSLTLIATANQGSEATYESGFVIDKFPISRPNLTFSTLTVSNMSPEDSSIYLCSVSGTGAGANVLTFGAGSRLTVL.

Many counts were recorded for this clonotype. V usage is TRBV20-1 and J usage is TRBJ1-2; D unresolved. The length of the CDR3 is 14 residues. The V end lost 5 bases, the J end lost 7 bases, and 20 bases lay between the germline ends. CDR1 and CDR2 from the germline V gene are DFQATT and SNEGSKA (reference sequence). The CDR3: CSAGPLTSTPGYTF. CDR3 DNA: TGCAGTGCTGGACCATTGACAAGCACGCCTGGCTACACCTTC.

This clonotype was seen more than once but under ten times. The rearrangement uses TRBV28 and TRBJ2-4, with 9 bases aligning to TRBD2. The CDR3 runs to 17 residues. The germline CDR1 and CDR2 sequences are MDHEN and SYDVKM. V dropped 5 bases and J dropped 0; count of bases not matched to a gene: 8. In DNA, the CDR3 is TGTGCCAGCAGTCCACCTCGACTAGCGGTAGCCAAAAACATTCAGTACTTC. Its translation: CASSPPRLAVAKNIQYF.

This clonotype was observed a handful of times. The V and J genes are TRBV11-2 and TRBJ2-7; D remains unclear. V gave up 5 bases and J gave up 3 bases, with 8 bases separating them. In germline, CDR1 is SGHAT, CDR2 FQNNGV. This CDR3 is 12 amino acids long. CDR3 sequence reads: CASSLESYEQYF. The DNA of the CDR3 is TGTGCCAGCAGCCTCGAGAGCTACGAGCAGTACTTC.

The chain employs TRBV12-5 and TRBJ2-3; TRBD2 is a possible D gene (5 bases). Per germline, CDR1 LGHNT and CDR2 FRNRAP. With 1 base removed from V and 3 bases from J, the gap between germline ends came to 5 bases. The CDR3 is 13 residues long. Written as DNA, the CDR3 is TGTGCTAGTGGTTTGGGGAGGACAGATACGCAGTATTTT. It specifies CASGLGRTDTQYF.

The chain is built from TRBV28 and TRBJ2-6; D unclear. Trimming left V 6 bases short and J 0 bases short, with 6 bases between. The CDR3 spans 14 residues. The germline V gene has CDR1 MDHEN and CDR2 SYDVKM. The CDR3 reads CASRMISGANVLTF. CDR3 DNA: TGTGCCAGCAGGATGATCTCTGGGGCCAACGTCCTGACTTTC.

This clonotype was seen more than once but under ten times. The V and J genes are TRBV5-6 and TRBJ2-7; 11 nucleotides line up with TRBD2. V gave up 3 bases and J gave up 0 bases; unmatched junction bases: 8. The CDR3 sequence is 17 residues long. Germline lookup yields CDR1 SGHDT and CDR2 YYEEEE. The CDR3 DNA reads as TGTGCCAGCAGCTCGCCCGGGACTAGCGGACTCTCCTACGAGCAGTACTTC. Translation: CASSSPGTSGLSYEQYF.

V gene TRBV5-6 combines with J gene TRBJ1-4; D call uncertain. The CDR3 runs 14 residues. V lost 2 bases, J lost 0 bases, and 5 bases lay in between. From germline, CDR1 is SGHDT and CDR2 YYEEEE. CDR3 amino acids: CASSFIATNEKLFF. CDR3 bases: TGTGCCAGCAGCTTTATAGCAACTAATGAAAAACTGTTTTTT.

This clonotype was found a few times. The V gene is TRBV9, the J gene TRBJ1-6; possibly TRBD1 for D (5 bases). V was pared by 0 bases and J by 2 bases, with 9 bases between. This CDR3 is built from 16 residues. Germline CDR1 and CDR2: SGDLS and YYNGEE. Here the CDR3 DNA reads TGTGCCAGCAGCGTAGAGGGCAGGGCCTATAATTCACCCCTCCACTTT. This sequence encodes CASSVEGRAYNSPLHF.

This chain links TRBV9 with TRBJ2-3, with 7 nucleotides matching TRBD2. CDR1 is SGDLS and CDR2 is YYNGEE in the germline V gene. The length of the CDR3 is 14 residues. J gave up 1 base and V 3 bases, and 2 bases lay outside the gene matches. CDR3 loop: CASSGAGGTDTQYF. CDR3 sequence (DNA): TGTGCCAGCAGCGGCGCGGGAGGCACAGATACGCAGTATTTT.

This clonotype was observed a few times. This rearrangement joins TRBV27 to TRBJ1-5; no definite D call. The CDR3 runs to 13 residues. Trimming removed 2 bases from V and 4 bases from J, with 6 bases in between. Per germline, CDR1 MNHEY and CDR2 SMNVEV (reference sequence). The CDR3 DNA follows: TGTGCCAGCAGTTTAAGGGAGAATCAGCCCCAGCATTTT. Protein: CASSLRENQPQHF.

Only a few counts were recorded for this clonotype. The chain is built from TRBV5-1 and TRBJ2-6; unclear D gene. Trimming pared 4 bases from V and 0 bases from J, leaving 8 bases between. CDR1 is SGHRS, CDR2 YFSETQ, per germline. This CDR3 contains 15 residues. The CDR3 loop reads CASSRPSSGANVLTF. CDR3 bases: TGCGCCAGCAGCCGTCCGTCCTCTGGGGCCAACGTCCTGACTTTC.

The gene calls are TRBV6-5 and TRBJ1-5; D gene uncertain. The CDR3 sequence is 12 residues long. Germline V lookup: CDR1 MNHEY, CDR2 SVGAGI. Trimming cost V 4 bases and J 2 bases, with 3 bases left between them. In DNA form, the CDR3 reads TGTGCCAGCAGTTCGGGCAATCAGCCCCAGCATTTT. Translation gives CASSSGNQPQHF.

This rearrangement joins TRBV28 to TRBJ1-5, with 8 positions matching TRBD1. Germline CDR1 MDHEN, CDR2 SYDVKM. J was trimmed by 0 bases and V by 10 bases; bases with no gene match: 14. The CDR3 contains 17 residues. The CDR3 region is CATQGQVLFYSNQPQHF. DNA of the CDR3: TGTGCCACCCAGGGACAGGTCCTCTTCTATAGCAATCAGCCCCAGCATTTT.

This clonotype has only a few counts. The chain recombines TRBV28 with TRBJ2-3; D may be TRBD2 (6 bases). The germline CDR1 and CDR2 sequences are MDHEN and SYDVKM. V dropped 7 bases and J dropped 0 bases, with 11 bases sitting between them. There are 14 residues in the CDR3. CDR3 in amino acids: CASKEGTSTDTQYF. The CDR3, as DNA: TGTGCCAGCAAAGAGGGGACTAGCACAGATACGCAGTATTTT.

This clonotype was recorded once. The CDR3 here is CSRPSGRGKEQYF. In DNA form, the CDR3 reads TGCAGCCGCCCTAGCGGGAGAGGCAAGGAGCAGTACTTC. This chain joins TRBV20-1 and TRBJ2-7, with 10 bases identical to TRBD2. Looked up from germline, CDR1 is DFQATT and CDR2 is SNEGSKA (reference sequence). CDR3 length: 13 amino acids.

The chain employs TRBV4-1 and TRBJ2-3; a weak D match, TRBD2 (6 bases). Trimming cost V 3 bases and J 4 bases, with 8 bases left between them. Germline assignment: CDR1 MGHRA and CDR2 YSYEKL. This CDR3 is built from 13 residues. The CDR3 bases are TGCGCCAGCAGCCAGTGGGGGGCAGATACGCAGTATTTT. Amino acid sequence: CASSQWGADTQYF.